This T cell receptor beta chain was captured in a study of cytomegalovirus exposure and HLA in healthy donors. Study findings and constraints: In a later analysis, the majority of CMV-associated beta chains seemingly showed HLA restriction. HLA alleles showed associations with 15,000 to 20,000 TCR beta sequences in a later analysis, at a 0.05 false discovery rate.

CDR3 length equals 11 residues. Trimming removed 10 bases at V and 6 bases at J, with 9 bases between. The germline CDR1 and CDR2 sequences are ENHRY and SYGVKD. This clone was found a few times. Its antigen remains unidentified. The PCR contained 60 Vbeta and 13 Jbeta primers. TCRdb's copy holds only in-frame clones and misses some; the assay was immunoSEQ multiplex PCR. Of some 120,000 clones listed, around three quarters were seen once; the top ten hold around 5.8%. This sequence originates from a woman between 40 and 55 years old in good health and CMV-seronegative. The chain couples TRBV10-3 to TRBJ2-2, with D perhaps TRBD1 (5 bases). The sample consisted of PBMCs. The CDR3 reads CATSTAGELFF. CDR3 coding DNA: TGTGCCACCTCGACAGCCGGGGAGCTGTTTTTT.